A single sample gave rise to the 5 T cell receptor beta chains below, sequenced in a study of OX40 agonist ivuxolimab in advanced cancers. The data were produced by immunoSEQ multiplex PCR, yet TCRdb's version contains in-frame clones alone and is incomplete. The data hold roughly 80,000 clones, with approximately 89% observed a single time. The sample was CD4+ or CD8+ T cells sorted from blood, taken in a trial of the OX40 agonist ivuxolimab. The receptors derive from an adult with an advanced solid tumor such as melanoma, head and neck, liver or kidney cancer.

The chain has TRBV4-1 and TRBJ1-5; possibly TRBD1 for D (5 bases). CDR3 size: 14 residues. Germline V CDR1 and CDR2: MGHRA, YSYEKL. Trimming removed 5 bases from V and 5 bases from J, with 13 bases in between. CDR3 amino acids: CASSGGWGYQPQHF. The CDR3 nucleotides are TGCGCCAGCAGCGGGGGATGGGGGTATCAGCCCCAGCATTTT.

The chain couples TRBV9 to TRBJ1-1, with D unresolved. Trimming pared 1 base from V and 2 bases from J, leaving 9 bases between. This CDR3 comprises 14 residues. Germline V gene data show CDR1 as SGDLS and CDR2 as YYNGEE. CDR3: CASSVSDQNTEAFF. DNA for the CDR3: TGTGCCAGCAGCGTATCGGACCAAAACACTGAAGCTTTCTTT. The whole variable domain, filled in from reference TRBV9 and TRBJ1-1, reads DSGVTQTPKHLITATGQRVTLRCSPRSGDLSVYWYQQSLDQGLQFLIQYYNGEERAKGNILERFSAQQFPDLHSELNLSSLELGDSALYFCASSVSDQNTEAFFGQGTRLTVV.

This clone was observed a single time. CDR3 region: CASSLFMGGSGYTF. For the CDR3, the DNA is TGCGCCAGCAGCCTCTTCATGGGGGGAAGTGGCTACACCTTC. The V and J genes are TRBV5-1 and TRBJ1-2, with D tentatively TRBD1 (5 bases). The CDR3 consists of 14 residues. V was shortened by 4 bases and J by 7 bases, with 17 bases between the two germline ends. Germline V gene data show CDR1 as SGHRS and CDR2 as YFSETQ.

This chain links TRBV10-3 with TRBJ1-2, with 8 bases matching TRBD1. The J segment lost 4 bases and the V segment lost 3 bases, leaving 13 bases of the junction unmatched. This CDR3 is 17 amino acids long. CDR1 and CDR2 from the germline V gene are ENHRY and SYGVKD. CDR3 region: CAISEGTGERDPYGYTF. The CDR3 DNA is TGTGCCATCAGTGAAGGGACAGGTGAGCGAGATCCCTATGGCTACACCTTC.

This clone has only one observation. The gene calls are TRBV5-6 and TRBJ2-7; D is undetermined. Trimming removed 1 base at V and 0 bases at J, with 5 bases between. Germline V gene lookup returns CDR1 SGHDT and CDR2 YYEEEE. The CDR3 length is 13 residues. The CDR3 sequence: CASSLRSSYEQYF. CDR3 in DNA: TGTGCCAGCAGCTTGAGAAGCTCCTACGAGCAGTACTTC.